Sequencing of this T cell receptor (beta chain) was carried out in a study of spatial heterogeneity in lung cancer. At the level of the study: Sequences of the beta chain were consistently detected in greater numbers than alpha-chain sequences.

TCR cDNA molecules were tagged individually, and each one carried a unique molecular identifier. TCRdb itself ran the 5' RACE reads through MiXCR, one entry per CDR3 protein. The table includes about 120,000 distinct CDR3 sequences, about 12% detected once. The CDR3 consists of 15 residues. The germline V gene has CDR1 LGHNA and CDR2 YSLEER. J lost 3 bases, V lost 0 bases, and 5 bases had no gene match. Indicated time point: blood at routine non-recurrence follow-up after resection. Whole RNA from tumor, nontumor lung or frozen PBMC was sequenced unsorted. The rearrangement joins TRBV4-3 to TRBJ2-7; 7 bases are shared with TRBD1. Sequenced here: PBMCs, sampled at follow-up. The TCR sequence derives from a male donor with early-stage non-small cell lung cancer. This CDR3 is CASSQERGGYYEQYF. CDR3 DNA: TGCGCCAGCAGCCAAGAACGAGGGGGCTACTACGAGCAGTACTTC.